These T cell receptor beta chains were read from a single sample in a study of blood T cells in healthy people across ages. In TCRdb, the 5' RACE reads were re-called with MiXCR into one record per CDR3 protein. This sample carries roughly 1,800,000 distinct CDR3 sequences, around 48% of them seen once, and the ten largest clones take less than 2.5%. Specimen: blood. All receptors come from a woman aged 40 to 55 in good health. CDR3s include the opening cysteine and the closing phenylalanine or tryptophan. The order of the fields is D gene, clone size, J gene, V gene, CDR3 DNA, CDR3 protein. The D gene is left open where the match is weak. Rows may omit the clone size; those that give it use once, few, many or a size class.

D: -; size: -; J: TRBJ2-5; V: TRBV29-1; DNA: TGCAGCGTTCCACTTGGCGGGGGCGGAGAGACCCAGTACTTC; CDR3: CSVPLGGGGETQYF
D: -; size: -; J: TRBJ1-5; V: TRBV7-6; DNA: TGTGCCAGCAGCGCAGGGCCGAGTAGACAGCCCCAGCATTTT; CDR3: CASSAGPSRQPQHF
D: TRBD1; size: -; J: TRBJ1-4; V: TRBV20-1; DNA: TGCAGTGCTAGGGGGCTACAAATCCGGACAGGAAAGAATGAAAAACTGTTTTTT; CDR3: CSARGLQIRTGKNEKLFF
D: TRBD1; size: -; J: TRBJ2-4; V: TRBV28; DNA: TGTGCCAGCAGGGATGGGACAGTCTCAGGCGATGAGCAGTACTTC; CDR3: CASRDGTVSGDEQYF
D: TRBD1; size: once; J: TRBJ1-6; V: TRBV10-3; DNA: TGTGCCATCAGTGATTTGGGACAGGGGCGCAACTCCTATAATTCACCCCTCCACTTT; CDR3: CAISDLGQGRNSYNSPLHF
D: TRBD2; size: -; J: TRBJ2-3; V: TRBV11-1; DNA: TGTGCCAGCAGCAACGGACTAGCGGCGCTTCTGCAGTATTTT; CDR3: CASSNGLAALLQYF
D: -; size: few; J: TRBJ1-2; V: TRBV7-2; DNA: TGTGCCAGCAGCTTAGGACAGTATGGTGGCTACACCTTC; CDR3: CASSLGQYGGYTF
D: TRBD1; size: -; J: TRBJ1-6; V: TRBV4-1; DNA: TGCGCCAGCAGCCAAGAGGACAGGGGATGGAATTCACCCCTCCACTTT; CDR3: CASSQEDRGWNSPLHF
D: TRBD1; size: -; J: TRBJ2-7; V: TRBV5-1; DNA: TGCGCCAGCGGCTTGGCCCAGGGGGCCTACGAGCAGTACTTC; CDR3: CASGLAQGAYEQYF
D: TRBD2; size: -; J: TRBJ2-5; V: TRBV5-1; DNA: TGCGCCAGCAGCTCTGGGACTAGCGGGGGGGGATTCATCCAAGAGACCCAGTACTTC; CDR3: CASSSGTSGGGFIQETQYF
D: -; size: -; J: TRBJ2-7; V: TRBV3-1; DNA: TGTGCCAGCAGCCAAGTCGGCGGAATCTACGAGCAGTACTTC; CDR3: CASSQVGGIYEQYF
D: -; size: -; J: TRBJ2-5; V: TRBV2; DNA: TGTGCCAGCACCGTGGAGGTTATGGAGACCCAGTACTTC; CDR3: CASTVEVMETQYF
D: -; size: -; J: TRBJ1-5; V: TRBV4-3; DNA: TGCGCCAGCAGCCAAGAGGCCCCTGGGGTAGGGGGACAGCCCCAGCATTTT; CDR3: CASSQEAPGVGGQPQHF
D: TRBD2; size: -; J: TRBJ2-1; V: TRBV7-3; DNA: TGTGCCAGCAGCATAATAGCGGGGGGGCTGGATGAGCAGTTCTTC; CDR3: CASSIIAGGLDEQFF
D: TRBD1; size: many; J: TRBJ2-5; V: TRBV11-2; DNA: TGTGCCAGCAGCTTAGGCAGGGGGCGCGGAATAATAGAGACCCAGTACTTC; CDR3: CASSLGRGRGIIETQYF
D: -; size: -; J: TRBJ2-7; V: TRBV6-2/TRBV6-3; DNA: TGTGCCAGCAGTTACGCCGTTCCACCACAGGACTACGAGCAGTACTTC; CDR3: CASSYAVPPQDYEQYF
D: -; size: -; J: TRBJ2-2; V: TRBV9; DNA: TGTGCCAGTACCGGGGCTGGCATCGGGGAGCTGTTTTTT; CDR3: CASTGAGIGELFF
D: TRBD2; size: few; J: TRBJ2-1; V: TRBV7-7; DNA: TGTGCTAGCAGCTTAGCGGGGCCCCCCTACAATGAGCAGTTCTTC; CDR3: CASSLAGPPYNEQFF
D: TRBD1; size: few; J: TRBJ1-4; V: TRBV7-9; DNA: TGTGCCAGCAGCTCTGGACAGGGGGGGGCCGCAACTAATGAAAAACTGTTTTTT; CDR3: CASSSGQGGAATNEKLFF
D: -; size: -; J: TRBJ1-4; V: TRBV7-8; DNA: TGTGCCAGCAGCCCCTGGGACCTAGGCGAAAAACTGTTTTTT; CDR3: CASSPWDLGEKLFF
D: -; size: -; J: TRBJ2-5; V: TRBV7-2; DNA: TGTGCCAGCAGTTCCGACTCGGGCTCCCAGTACTTC; CDR3: CASSSDSGSQYF
D: -; size: once; J: TRBJ2-7; V: TRBV18; DNA: TGTGCCAGCTCACCAGGGCTAGCGAGTTTACCCTACGAGCAGTACTTC; CDR3: CASSPGLASLPYEQYF
D: TRBD2; size: few; J: TRBJ2-4; V: TRBV5-4; DNA: TGTGCCAGCAGCTTGTTACGGGGGGGGTCAGCCAAAAACATTCAGTACTTC; CDR3: CASSLLRGGSAKNIQYF
D: -; size: -; J: TRBJ2-3; V: TRBV2; DNA: TGTGCCAGCAGTGAAGATTTGGCTACAGATACGCAGTATTTT; CDR3: CASSEDLATDTQYF
D: -; size: -; J: TRBJ1-5; V: TRBV28; DNA: TGTGCCAGCAGTTTTACGGAGAACAGGGTACTCAATCAGCCCCAGCATTTT; CDR3: CASSFTENRVLNQPQHF
D: TRBD1; size: few; J: TRBJ2-5; V: TRBV14; DNA: TGTGCCAGCAGCCCTGATTCGACAGGGGGTTTCGGGGAGACCCAGTACTTC; CDR3: CASSPDSTGGFGETQYF
D: TRBD1; size: -; J: TRBJ2-1; V: TRBV6-5; DNA: TGTGCCAGCAGATGGCAGGGGGCAACCTACAATGAGCAGTTCTTC; CDR3: CASRWQGATYNEQFF
D: -; size: -; J: TRBJ1-1; V: TRBV18; DNA: TGTGCCAGCCCACTTACAGATATGAACACTGAAGCTTTCTTT; CDR3: CASPLTDMNTEAFF
D: -; size: -; J: TRBJ1-2; V: TRBV7-9; DNA: TGTGCCAGCAGCTTTACCGGACAGAATAGCTATGGCTACACCTTC; CDR3: CASSFTGQNSYGYTF
D: -; size: -; J: TRBJ2-5; V: TRBV7-9; DNA: TGTGCCAGCAGCGGGGGGGGACAGGCCAGAACCCAAGAGACCCAGTACTTC; CDR3: CASSGGGQARTQETQYF
D: -; size: -; J: TRBJ1-1; V: TRBV10-3; DNA: TGTGCCATCAGTGTACAGGGTTCTCTAAACACTGAAGCTTTCTTT; CDR3: CAISVQGSLNTEAFF